Listed here are 15 T cell receptor beta chains from one sample, sequenced in a study of shared T cell receptors in the human thymus. TCRdb's copy holds only in-frame clones and misses some; the assay was immunoSEQ multiplex PCR. The sample records 600,000 or so clones, around 87% being singletons. The same data also contributed to another study, on human thymus T cells.

Input material: thymocytes. Every receptor here comes from a boy in the first two years of life with a congenital heart defect.

The J gene is TRBJ2-1, the V gene TRBV28; 13 bases match TRBD2. Germline CDR1 is MDHEN and CDR2 is SYDVKM. The V segment lost 7 bases and the J segment 4 bases; nucleotides outside the gene matches: 7. The CDR3 consists of 16 residues. CDR3: CASTGGTSGKYNEQFF. CDR3 nucleotides: TGTGCCAGCACAGGCGGGACTAGCGGGAAATACAATGAGCAGTTCTTC.

V usage is TRBV11-2 and J usage is TRBJ1-4; D unclear. V was clipped by 8 bases and J by 2 bases, with 9 bases between them. Germline assignment: CDR1 SGHAT and CDR2 FQNNGV. CDR3 length: 13 residues. The CDR3 sequence: CASRSATNEKLFF. CDR3 in DNA: TGTGCCAGCCGGAGCGCGACTAATGAAAAACTGTTTTTT.

CDR3 coding DNA: TGTGCCAGCAGTAGAGGACAGGGGAATGAAAAACTGTTTTTT. Its protein is CASSRGQGNEKLFF. This chain joins TRBV28 and TRBJ1-4, with 9 bases fitting TRBD1. After removal of 5 bases from V and 5 bases from J, the junction contained 3 bases not matched to a gene. The CDR3 runs 14 residues. Germline V gene sequence: CDR1 MDHEN, CDR2 SYDVKM.

This clone was counted a few times. The rearrangement joins TRBV4-3 to TRBJ2-3; 8 nucleotides match TRBD2. The length of the CDR3 is 18 residues. Germline CDR1 reads LGHNA; CDR2 reads YSLEER. V gave up 0 bases and J gave up 9 bases; unmatched junction bases: 17. The CDR3 region is CASSQEGSGTTPTGTQYF. CDR3 in DNA: TGCGCCAGCAGCCAAGAGGGTAGCGGGACTACCCCCACAGGGACGCAGTATTTT.

This clone was counted only a few times. The J gene is TRBJ2-7, the V gene TRBV5-6; unclear D gene. The CDR3 has 15 residues. From germline, CDR1 is SGHDT and CDR2 YYEEEE. With 1 base removed from V and 7 bases from J, the gap between germline ends came to 18 bases. CDR3 protein: CASSLSGSSFREQYF. CDR3 bases: TGTGCCAGCAGCTTGAGTGGGTCCTCCTTCAGGGAGCAGTACTTC.

The rearrangement joins TRBV9 to TRBJ2-2; TRBD1 is a possible D gene (5 bases). CDR1 SGDLS and CDR2 YYNGEE come from the germline V gene. The V and J ends lost 2 bases and 8 bases respectively, with 16 bases between them. This CDR3 spans 15 amino acids. The CDR3 DNA sequence: TGTGCCAGCAGCGTCACCCTGGCAGGGAAGGGGGAGCTGTTTTTT. Its translation: CASSVTLAGKGELFF.

The chain has TRBV4-3 and TRBJ2-2; 11 bases fit TRBD2. This CDR3 is built from 17 residues. V shed 5 bases, J shed 4 bases, and the junction held 9 bases outside the gene matches. Germline V gene lookup returns CDR1 LGHNA and CDR2 YSLEER. The CDR3 protein is CASSLTSGRGGTGELFF. CDR3 nucleotides: TGCGCCAGCAGCTTAACTAGCGGGAGAGGGGGCACCGGGGAGCTGTTTTTT.

This clone has just one count. Here the CDR3 reads CASRRNRGHYGYTF. The CDR3 coding sequence is TGTGCCAGCAGACGGAACAGGGGTCACTATGGCTACACCTTC. The J gene is TRBJ1-2, the V gene TRBV28; 7 positions match TRBD1. V shed 6 bases and J 3 bases; nucleotides not matched to a gene: 7. The CDR3 extends over 14 amino acids. CDR1 MDHEN and CDR2 SYDVKM come from the germline V gene.

V and J are TRBV5-1 and TRBJ2-7; 9 positions agree with TRBD2. The CDR3 extends over 15 amino acids. V lost 0 bases, J lost 2 bases, and 3 bases stayed unmatched. Germline-derived CDR1 and CDR2 are SGHRS and YFSETQ. Written as DNA, the CDR3 is TGCGCCAGCAGCTTGGAGCTAGCGGGAACCTACGAGCAGTACTTC. Translating it yields CASSLELAGTYEQYF. The full variable domain, completed using reference TRBV5-1 and TRBJ2-7, is KAGVTQTPRYLIKTRGQQVTLSCSPISGHRSVSWYQQTPGQGLQFLFEYFSETQRNKGNFPGRFSGRQFSNSRSEMNVSTLELGDSALYLCASSLELAGTYEQYFGPGTRLTVT.

Only one count was recorded for this clone. The rearrangement joins TRBV27 to TRBJ2-4, with D perhaps TRBD1 (5 bases). In germline, CDR1 is MNHEY, CDR2 SMNVEV (reference sequence). V shed 6 bases and J shed 7 bases, with 16 bases lying between them. The CDR3 sequence is 14 residues long. This CDR3 reads CASSPKVPGNIQYF. In DNA form, the CDR3 reads TGTGCCAGCAGCCCGAAAGTCCCAGGGAACATTCAGTACTTC.

J is TRBJ1-2 and V is TRBV7-2, with TRBD1 matching 11 bases. Trimming removed 4 bases from V and 7 bases from J; junction bases left unmatched: 17. The CDR3 totals 18 residues. Looked up from germline, CDR1 is SGHTA and CDR2 is FQGNSA. The CDR3 nucleotides are TGTGCCAGCAGCTCGGGGGGTTGGCCGGGACAGGGGGTGAGTGGCTACACCTTC. It yields the protein CASSSGGWPGQGVSGYTF.

This chain connects TRBV11-2 to TRBJ2-5; D gene unclear. The DNA end is a closer match to TRBJ2-7, so the J assignment may be wrong. This CDR3 comprises 15 residues. Germline assignment: CDR1 SGHAT and CDR2 FQNNGV. The CDR3: CASSLTHSPTYEQYF. In DNA, the CDR3 is TGTGCCAGCAGCTTGACACACTCACCTACCTACGAGCAGTACTTC.

The genes are TRBV9 and TRBJ2-7, with 10 nucleotides matching TRBD2. Germline V gives CDR1 SGDLS, CDR2 YYNGEE. CDR3 length: 17 amino acids. V lost 4 bases, J lost 4 bases, and 14 bases stayed unmatched. CDR3 bases: TGTGCCAGCAGCCCCCATCTTTCTAGCGGGAGAAAGTACGAGCAGTACTTC. Amino acid sequence: CASSPHLSSGRKYEQYF.

V is TRBV7-9 and J is TRBJ2-7; the D gene is possibly TRBD2 (5 bases). The V end was cut by 1 base, the J end by 0 bases, with 7 bases between. This CDR3 region has 14 residues. In germline, CDR1 is SEHNR, CDR2 FQNEAQ (reference sequence). The CDR3: CASSLEGSSYEQYF. The CDR3 bases are TGTGCCAGCAGCTTAGAAGGGAGCTCCTACGAGCAGTACTTC.

The table lists this clone with a count of one. This sequence joins TRBV4-2 and TRBJ2-5; 13 bases agree with TRBD2. Germline loops: CDR1 LGHNA, CDR2 YNFKEQ. This CDR3 spans 15 amino acids. The V segment lost 1 base and the J segment 7 bases; nucleotides outside the gene matches: 3. This CDR3 reads CASSQGLAGGSTQYF. The CDR3, as DNA: TGTGCCAGCAGCCAAGGACTAGCGGGGGGTTCGACCCAGTACTTC.